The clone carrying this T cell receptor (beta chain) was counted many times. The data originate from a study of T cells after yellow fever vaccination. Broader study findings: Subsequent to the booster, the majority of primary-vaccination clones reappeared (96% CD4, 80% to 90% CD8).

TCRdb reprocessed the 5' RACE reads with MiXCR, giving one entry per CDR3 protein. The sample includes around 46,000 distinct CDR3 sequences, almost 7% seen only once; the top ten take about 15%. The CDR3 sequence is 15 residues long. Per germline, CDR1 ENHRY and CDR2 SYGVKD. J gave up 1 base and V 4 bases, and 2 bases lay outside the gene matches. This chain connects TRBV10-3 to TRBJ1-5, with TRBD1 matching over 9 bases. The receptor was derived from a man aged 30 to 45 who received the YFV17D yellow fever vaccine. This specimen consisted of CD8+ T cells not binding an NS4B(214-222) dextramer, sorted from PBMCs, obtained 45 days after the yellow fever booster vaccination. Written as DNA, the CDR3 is TGTGCCATCAGTGCGGACAGGGGAAGCAATCAGCCCCAGCATTTT. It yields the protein CAISADRGSNQPQHF.